This note documents a single T cell receptor beta chain sequence. The antigen is undetermined. Assay: immunoSEQ multiplex PCR; the TCRdb copy retains only in-frame clones and omits some. The sample carries some 2,000 clones, 71% recorded once. This record belongs to a study of PD-1 blockade in classical Hodgkin lymphoma. Relapses following autologous stem cell transplantation were seen in all patients, with brentuximab vedotin exposure varying. From thawed PBMCs, magnetic negative selection was used to isolate the CD8+ T cells. Reported best responses ranged across complete response, partial response or progressive disease. Findings of the study overall: Complete responders' baseline diversity resembled that of newly diagnosed patients. Repertoire differences lack defined causes, possibly disease activity or prior therapy.

Germline loops: CDR1 SGHRS, CDR2 YFSETQ. Trimming cost V 5 bases and J 1 base, with 19 bases left between them. The CDR3 contains 16 residues. Source: CD8+ T cells from blood, taken at baseline. V gene TRBV5-1 combines with J gene TRBJ2-7, with TRBD2 as a possible D gene (6 bases). This sequence was found in a human donor with classical Hodgkin lymphoma. DNA of the CDR3: TGCGCCAGCAGTTCCCCCCCGGCGGGGCCGTCCTACGAGCAGTACTTC. Amino acid sequence: CASSSPPAGPSYEQYF.